Each of the 3 T cell receptor beta chains below was sequenced from the same sample in a study of T cells in Graves' hyperthyroidism and ophthalmopathy. TCR beta CDR3 region amplification was performed from RNA transcripts. With the HTBI primer set, the TCR CDR3 went through a first round of RT-PCR. TCRdb redid the calling of the multiplex PCR reads with MiXCR, one entry per CDR3 protein. The sample includes some 300,000 distinct CDR3 sequences, approximately 14% of them seen just once. The sample taken for sequencing was blood. The receptors here all came from a woman between 40 and 50 years old with Graves' hyperthyroidism.

This clonotype has a count of ten or more. This chain connects TRBV12-3 or TRBV12-4 to TRBJ1-6; 7 nucleotides agree with TRBD1. The CDR3 is made up of 13 amino acids. Trimming cost V 5 bases and J 13 bases; bases outside gene matches: 8. CDR3 in amino acids: CASSPPTGWPLHF. The CDR3 region has the DNA TGTGCCAGCAGTCCCCCGACAGGGTGGCCCCTCCACTTT.

This clonotype was seen at least ten times. This chain joins TRBV5-4 and TRBJ2-2; 14 bases map to TRBD2. The V and J ends lost 3 bases and 5 bases, in that order; junction bases with no gene match: 6. Per the germline V gene, CDR1 is SGHNT and CDR2 is YYREEE (reference sequence). The CDR3 consists of 17 residues. The CDR3 bases are TGTGCCAGCAGCTCCGGGACTAGCGGGAGTGTTACCGGGGAGCTGTTTTTT. Amino acid sequence: CASSSGTSGSVTGELFF. The entire variable domain, with the rest obtained from reference TRBV5-4 and TRBJ2-2, is as follows: ETGVTQSPTHLIKTRGQQVTLRCSSQSGHNTVSWYQQALGQGPQFIFQYYREEENGRGNFPPRFSGLQFPNYSSELNVNALELDDSALYLCASSSGTSGSVTGELFFGEGSRLTVL.

The J gene is TRBJ2-4, the V gene TRBV20-1; the D is unclear. From germline, CDR1 is DFQATT and CDR2 SNEGSKA (reference sequence). The V end lost 5 bases, the J end lost 4 bases, and 12 bases lay between the germline ends. The CDR3 spans 13 residues. The CDR3 spells CSARPQGKNIQYF. As DNA, the CDR3 is TGCAGTGCTCGCCCCCAAGGAAAAAACATTCAGTACTTC.